The 20 T cell receptor beta chains below all came from one sample that was sequenced in a study of T-cell memory formation after mild COVID-19. TCRdb processed the 5' RACE reads anew with MiXCR; each CDR3 protein has one entry. The data hold some 290,000 distinct CDR3 sequences, with about 17% observed a single time. Sequenced input: PBMCs or a T cell subset sorted from them (not recorded which). The source is a man between 18 and 29 years old who had mild COVID-19 (a few samples of this study predate the infection). Cell type and time point are not known.

The chain uses TRBV2 and TRBJ2-3, with D uncertain. V lost 3 bases to trimming and J lost 5 bases, with 6 bases between them. Germline V gene data show CDR1 as SNHLY and CDR2 as FYNNEI. This CDR3 is 12 amino acids long. This CDR3 reads CASSEERDTQYF. In nucleotides, the CDR3 is TGTGCCAGCAGTGAGGAGCGAGATACGCAGTATTTT.

There are a few counts of this clonotype. The V and J genes are TRBV29-1 and TRBJ1-2, with 7 bases identical to TRBD1. The CDR3 consists of 14 residues. Germline-derived CDR1 and CDR2 are SQVTM and ANQGSEA. The trim removed 6 bases at V and 8 bases at J, leaving 15 bases unmatched. CDR3 bases: TGCAGCGTCCCCGGGACAGACCCCAGATACGGCTACACCTTC. It encodes CSVPGTDPRYGYTF.

This rearrangement joins TRBV6-4 to TRBJ2-1; 8 bases line up with TRBD2. This CDR3 has 14 amino acids. The junction had 5 bases not matched to a gene; V was cut back by 3 bases and J by 7 bases. Germline values: CDR1 MRHNA, CDR2 SNTAGT. This CDR3 reads CASSESGGPNEQFF. In nucleotides, the CDR3 is TGTGCCAGCAGTGAGAGCGGGGGTCCGAATGAGCAGTTCTTC.

This clonotype was found a few times. The gene calls are TRBV4-1 and TRBJ1-5; 9 bases fit TRBD1. There are 15 residues in the CDR3. V shed 4 bases and J 3 bases; nucleotides not matched to a gene: 4. CDR1 and CDR2 (germline): MGHRA, YSYEKL. The CDR3 here is CASSRDRVANQPQHF. The CDR3 DNA reads as TGCGCCAGCAGCCGGGACAGGGTGGCCAATCAGCCCCAGCATTTT.

DNA of the CDR3: TGCGCCAGCAGTTTTAGCGGGGGGCTCTCCTACGAGCAGTACTTC. Its protein is CASSFSGGLSYEQYF. V and J are TRBV5-1 and TRBJ2-7; 10 bases line up with TRBD2. V gave up 5 bases and J gave up 0 bases; unmatched junction bases: 5. CDR3 length: 15 amino acids. The germline V gene has CDR1 SGHRS and CDR2 YFSETQ.

The rearrangement uses TRBV7-2 and TRBJ2-1; D tentatively reads TRBD1 or TRBD2 (6 bases each). The CDR3 contains 18 residues. Trimming left V 1 base short and J 2 bases short, with 18 bases between. Germline CDR1 SGHTA, CDR2 FQGNSA. The CDR3 DNA is TGTGCCAGCAGCTTAGATCTAGTTGAAGGGGGGCCCTACAATGAGCAGTTCTTC. Protein product: CASSLDLVEGGPYNEQFF.

This clonotype turned up a few times. The chain uses TRBV14 and TRBJ2-3; TRBD2 agrees at 7 bases. Germline V lookup: CDR1 SGHDN, CDR2 FVKESK. V dropped 11 bases and J dropped 7; count of bases not matched to a gene: 6. There are 11 residues in the CDR3. CDR3: CAARGGNTQYF. For the CDR3, the DNA is TGTGCCGCAAGGGGAGGGAATACGCAGTATTTT.

V and J are TRBV4-1 and TRBJ1-1; 8 bases are shared with TRBD1. This CDR3 has 16 amino acids. Germline assignment: CDR1 MGHRA and CDR2 YSYEKL. Trimming at V came to 4 bases and at J to 7 bases, leaving 14 bases not matched to a gene. The CDR3 DNA is TGCGCCAGCAGCCCACAAGACAGGGGTCAAGACGGTGAAGCTTTCTTT. It is translated as CASSPQDRGQDGEAFF.

The CDR3 coding sequence is TGTGCCAGCAGCTTAGGCTCAGGGCGGGAGGGCTACAATGAGCAGTTCTTC. It translates to CASSLGSGREGYNEQFF. V gene TRBV7-9 combines with J gene TRBJ2-1, with 9 bases aligning to TRBD2. The germline V gene has CDR1 SEHNR and CDR2 FQNEAQ (reference sequence). V lost 1 base and J lost 3; bases outside the gene matches: 7. This CDR3 has 17 amino acids.

This clonotype was seen ten or more times. The CDR3 nucleotides read TGTGCCAGCAGCCCCGAATCGGCCTCTGGAAACACCATATATTTT. Residues: CASSPESASGNTIYF. The J gene is TRBJ1-3, the V gene TRBV4-2; the D is unclear. CDR3 length: 15 residues. The germline V gene encodes CDR1 LGHNA and CDR2 YNFKEQ. V was trimmed by 4 bases and J by 0 bases, leaving 10 bases between them.

This clonotype came up a few times. The V gene is TRBV4-1, the J gene TRBJ2-5; D may be TRBD1 (5 bases). The CDR3 has 16 residues. Trimming pared 0 bases from V and 2 bases from J, leaving 13 bases between. Germline V gives CDR1 MGHRA, CDR2 YSYEKL. CDR3 loop: CASSQDSNRPQETQYF. Here the CDR3 DNA reads TGCGCCAGCAGCCAAGATTCGAACAGGCCTCAAGAGACCCAGTACTTC.

The chain uses TRBV28 and TRBJ2-3; maybe TRBD2 (6 bases). The V gene lost 6 bases and the J gene lost 6 bases, with 28 bases spanning the gap. The CDR3 consists of 18 residues. CDR1 MDHEN and CDR2 SYDVKM come from the germline V gene. The DNA of the CDR3 is TGTGCCAGCAGCCATGGGCCGGTAGGGACTCCGACGTGGGATACGCAGTATTTT. Its protein product is CASSHGPVGTPTWDTQYF.

This clonotype was recorded at least ten times. This chain links TRBV20-1 with TRBJ2-7, with TRBD1 as a possible D gene (6 bases). Trimming removed 4 bases from V and 4 bases from J, with 20 bases in between. This CDR3 has 15 residues. Germline CDR1 DFQATT, CDR2 SNEGSKA (reference sequence). The CDR3 here is CSATAGTSNHYEQYV. The CDR3 nucleotides read TGCAGTGCTACCGCCGGGACATCGAACCATTACGAGCAGTACGTC.

This clonotype was seen only a few times. The rearrangement joins TRBV6-5 to TRBJ2-3; 8 bases are shared with TRBD1. This CDR3 is built from 14 residues. Germline V CDR1 and CDR2: MNHEY, SVGAGI. V shed 4 bases and J 4 bases; nucleotides not matched to a gene: 4. In nucleotides, the CDR3 is TGTGCCAGCAGTTCCGGACAGGGTCCAGATACGCAGTATTTT. Encoded protein: CASSSGQGPDTQYF.

The chain uses TRBV5-1 and TRBJ1-6; 9 bases align to TRBD1. This CDR3 region has 13 residues. Germline loops: CDR1 SGHRS, CDR2 YFSETQ. After removal of 3 bases from V and 12 bases from J, the junction contained 4 bases not matched to a gene. The CDR3 DNA sequence: TGCGCCAGCAGCTCCGACAGGGGGGGACCCCTCCACTTT. Its translation is CASSSDRGGPLHF.

This clonotype was detected only a few times. The chain combines TRBV4-2 with TRBJ2-1; no firm D call. The CDR3 contains 12 residues. V shed 3 bases and J shed 15 bases, with 15 bases lying between them. Per the germline V gene, CDR1 is LGHNA and CDR2 is YNFKEQ. CDR3 sequence reads: CASSQGTPARFF. The CDR3 region has the DNA TGTGCCAGCAGCCAGGGAACGCCCGCCCGGTTCTTC.

This clonotype has more than one count but fewer than ten. The V and J genes are TRBV7-9 and TRBJ1-5; D is ambiguous. The CDR3 runs to 15 residues. The germline V and J ends were trimmed by 6 bases and 1 base, with 13 bases remaining between them. Germline V CDR1 and CDR2: SEHNR, FQNEAQ (reference sequence). The CDR3 coding sequence is TGTGCCAGCAGTCGTGACTCCGGGAGCAATCAGCCCCAGCATTTT. Amino acids: CASSRDSGSNQPQHF.

Ten or more counts support this clonotype. The chain has TRBV2 and TRBJ1-5; D gene ambiguous. The CDR3 is 13 residues long. The V end lost 6 bases, the J end lost 2 bases, and 8 bases lay between the germline ends. Germline loops: CDR1 SNHLY, CDR2 FYNNEI. CDR3 protein: CASRVEGNQPQHF. CDR3 sequence (DNA): TGTGCCAGCAGGGTAGAGGGCAATCAGCCCCAGCATTTT.

The sample holds a few counts of this clonotype. This rearrangement joins TRBV7-8 to TRBJ2-1; TRBD2 agrees at 12 bases. CDR1 is SGHVS and CDR2 is FQNEAQ in the germline V gene. Trimming at V came to 4 bases and at J to 4 bases, leaving 8 bases not matched to a gene. This CDR3 has 17 residues. The CDR3 sequence: CASSSLGLAGRYNEQFF. CDR3 nucleotide sequence: TGTGCCAGCAGCTCCCTTGGACTAGCGGGGAGATACAATGAGCAGTTCTTC.

The chain carries TRBV4-1 and TRBJ2-2, with a tentative D call TRBD1 (5 bases). The CDR3 loop spans 16 amino acids. Germline V lookup: CDR1 MGHRA, CDR2 YSYEKL. The V end was cut by 4 bases, the J end by 2 bases, with 14 bases between. The CDR3: CASSRTDGHNTGELFF. CDR3 nucleotide sequence: TGCGCCAGCAGCCGGACGGATGGACACAACACCGGGGAGCTGTTTTTT.